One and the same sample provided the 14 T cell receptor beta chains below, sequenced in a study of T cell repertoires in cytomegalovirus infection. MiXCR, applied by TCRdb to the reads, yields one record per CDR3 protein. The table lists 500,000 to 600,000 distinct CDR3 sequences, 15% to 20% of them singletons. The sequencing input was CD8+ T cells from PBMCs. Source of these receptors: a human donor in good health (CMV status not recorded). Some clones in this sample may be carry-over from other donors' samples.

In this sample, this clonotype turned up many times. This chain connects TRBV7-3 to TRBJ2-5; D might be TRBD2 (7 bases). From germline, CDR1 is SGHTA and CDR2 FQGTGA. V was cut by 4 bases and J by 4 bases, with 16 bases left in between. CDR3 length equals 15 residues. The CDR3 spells CASSSGGGGAETQYF. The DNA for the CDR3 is TGTGCCAGCAGCTCGGGGGGCGGGGGCGCAGAGACCCAGTACTTC.

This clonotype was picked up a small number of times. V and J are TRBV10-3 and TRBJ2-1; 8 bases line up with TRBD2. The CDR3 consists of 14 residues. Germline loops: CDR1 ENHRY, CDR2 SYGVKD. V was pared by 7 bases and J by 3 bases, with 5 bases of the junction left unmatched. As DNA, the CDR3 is TGTGCCATCAATGTAGCGGGGAACTACAATGAGCAGTTCTTC. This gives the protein CAINVAGNYNEQFF.

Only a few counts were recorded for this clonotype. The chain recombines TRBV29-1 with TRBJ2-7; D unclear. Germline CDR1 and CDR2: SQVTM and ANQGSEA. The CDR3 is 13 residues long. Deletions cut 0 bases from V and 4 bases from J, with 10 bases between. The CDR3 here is CSVEDEQYYEQYF. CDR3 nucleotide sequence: TGCAGCGTTGAAGATGAACAGTATTACGAGCAGTACTTC.

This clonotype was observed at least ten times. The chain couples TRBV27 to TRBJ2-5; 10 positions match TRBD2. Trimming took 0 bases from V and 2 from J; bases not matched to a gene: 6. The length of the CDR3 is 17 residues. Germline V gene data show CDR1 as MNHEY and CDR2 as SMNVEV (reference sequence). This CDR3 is CASSLSLAGVGQETQYF. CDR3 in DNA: TGTGCCAGCAGTTTATCTCTAGCGGGGGTGGGTCAAGAGACCCAGTACTTC.

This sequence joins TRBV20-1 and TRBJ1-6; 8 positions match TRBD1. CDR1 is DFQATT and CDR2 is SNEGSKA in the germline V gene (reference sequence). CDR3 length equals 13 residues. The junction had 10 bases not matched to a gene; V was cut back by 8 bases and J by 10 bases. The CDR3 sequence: CSPKKTGESPLHF. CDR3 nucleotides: TGCAGTCCCAAGAAGACAGGGGAGTCACCCCTCCACTTT.

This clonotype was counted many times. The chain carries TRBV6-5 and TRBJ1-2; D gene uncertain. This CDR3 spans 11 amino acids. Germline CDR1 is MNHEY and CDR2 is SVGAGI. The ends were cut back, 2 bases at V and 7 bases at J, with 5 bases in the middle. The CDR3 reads CASSYGVGYTF. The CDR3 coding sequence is TGTGCCAGCAGTTACGGGGTTGGCTACACCTTC.

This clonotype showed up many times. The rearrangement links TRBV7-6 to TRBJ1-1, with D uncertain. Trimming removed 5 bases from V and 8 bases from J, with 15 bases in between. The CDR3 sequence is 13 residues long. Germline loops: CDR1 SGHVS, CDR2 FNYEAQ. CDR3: CASSRTASGEAFF. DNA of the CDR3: TGTGCCAGCAGCCGAACTGCTTCGGGGGAAGCTTTCTTT.

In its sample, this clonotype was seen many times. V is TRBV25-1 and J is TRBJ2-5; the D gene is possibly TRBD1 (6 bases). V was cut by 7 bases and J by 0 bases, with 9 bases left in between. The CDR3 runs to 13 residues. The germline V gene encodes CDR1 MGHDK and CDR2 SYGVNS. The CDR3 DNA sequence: TGTGCCAGCACCCAGGGGTACCAAGAGACCCAGTACTTC. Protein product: CASTQGYQETQYF.

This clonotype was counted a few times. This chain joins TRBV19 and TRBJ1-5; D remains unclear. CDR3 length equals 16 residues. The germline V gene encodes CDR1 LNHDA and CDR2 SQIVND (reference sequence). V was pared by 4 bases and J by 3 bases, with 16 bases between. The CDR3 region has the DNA TGTGCCAGTAGTACCCGACTCGTTAGGGACAATCAGCCCCAGCATTTT. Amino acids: CASSTRLVRDNQPQHF.

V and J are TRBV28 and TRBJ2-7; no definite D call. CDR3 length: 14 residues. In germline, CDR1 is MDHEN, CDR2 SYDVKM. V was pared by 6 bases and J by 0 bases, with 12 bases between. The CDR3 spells CASRPAPVSYEQYF. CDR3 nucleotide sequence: TGTGCCAGCAGGCCGGCCCCAGTCTCCTACGAGCAGTACTTC. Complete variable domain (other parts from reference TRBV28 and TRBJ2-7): DVKVTQSSRYLVKRTGEKVFLECVQDMDHENMFWYRQDPGLGLRLIYFSYDVKMKEKGDIPEGYSVSREKKERFSLILESASTNQTSMYLCASRPAPVSYEQYFGPGTRLTVT.

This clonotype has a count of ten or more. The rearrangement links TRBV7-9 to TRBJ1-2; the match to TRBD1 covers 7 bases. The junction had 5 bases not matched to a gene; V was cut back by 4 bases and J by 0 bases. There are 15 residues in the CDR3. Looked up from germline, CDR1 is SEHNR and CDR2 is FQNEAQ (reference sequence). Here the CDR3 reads CASSSAGTANYGYTF. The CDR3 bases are TGTGCCAGCAGCTCCGCCGGGACAGCTAACTATGGCTACACCTTC.

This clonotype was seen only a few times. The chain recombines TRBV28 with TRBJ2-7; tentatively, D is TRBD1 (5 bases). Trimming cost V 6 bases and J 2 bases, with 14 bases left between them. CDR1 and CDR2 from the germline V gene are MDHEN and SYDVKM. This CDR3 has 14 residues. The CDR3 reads CASSFVQEAYEQYF. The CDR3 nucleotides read TGTGCCAGCAGCTTCGTACAGGAAGCCTACGAGCAGTACTTC.

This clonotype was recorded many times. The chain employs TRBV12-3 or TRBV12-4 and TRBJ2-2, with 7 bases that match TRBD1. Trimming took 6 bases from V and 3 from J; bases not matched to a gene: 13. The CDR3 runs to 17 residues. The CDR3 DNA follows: TGTGCCAGCAGCCATCCCTTAGGGGGCGCCGACACCGGGGAGCTGTTTTTT. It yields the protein CASSHPLGGADTGELFF.

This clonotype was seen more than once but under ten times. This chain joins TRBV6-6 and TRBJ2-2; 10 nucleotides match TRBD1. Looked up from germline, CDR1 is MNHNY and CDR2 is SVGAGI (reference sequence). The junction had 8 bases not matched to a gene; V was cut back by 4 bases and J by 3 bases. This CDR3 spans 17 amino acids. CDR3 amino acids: CASSWGPGTGDTGELFF. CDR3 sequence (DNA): TGTGCCAGCAGTTGGGGACCCGGGACAGGGGACACCGGGGAGCTGTTTTTT.